Sequencing of this T cell receptor beta chain was carried out in a study of T cell repertoires in cytomegalovirus infection (dated by TCRdb to about 2019). About the study as a whole: The peptide stimulations were aimed at well-studied HLA-B-restricted epitopes as well as recently identified HLA-C-restricted CMV epitopes, whose presentation resists viral immunomodulation. Because public TCR beta signatures pointed to carriage of CMV infection together with the matching HLA type, the HLA type of each donor mattered for the analysis. On the study overall, not on this receptor specifically: Carriers of CMV infection plus the relevant HLA type were discriminated by the cumulative frequency of public TCR beta family members in the study cohort and in an independent roughly 340-donor cohort. The ex vivo response was dominated by HLA-C-restricted CMV-specific TCR beta clonotypes, which also provided the single most frequent clonotype in two of eight donors.

According to the germline V gene, CDR1 reads SQVTM and CDR2 reads ANQGSEA. Relative to germline, V is missing 7 bases and J is missing 0 bases, with 5 bases of the junction outside any gene match. The CDR3 starts with the cysteine, ends with the phenylalanine, and has 13 residues. Of all the DNA, just the CDR3 is kept, 39 bases in frame from base 1. Instrument on record: Illumina HiSeq 1500. TCRdb reprocessing: public reads trimmed at Q25 with fastp, clones called with MiXCR, in-frame beta chains kept. Each record represents a unique CDR3 protein, reported with the most common genes and DNA among its rows. The sample table holds under 130,000 distinct CDR3 sequences, of which under 55% were seen once. In total, the top ten clones hold less than 80% of the sample. The sample's treatment or condition, from its label and the paper: in vitro stimulation with specific CMV peptide epitopes to enrich CMV-specific T cells.

Remarks on this clonotype: The antigen this receptor binds is unknown. Qualities for individual bases were not recorded, and no much larger clone is one base off.

The clonotype originates from a human donor in good health (CMV status not recorded). Some clones in this sample may be carry-over from other donors' samples. The starting material was CD8+ T cells from cultured PBMCs, obtained from culture after CMV antigen stimulation. The rearrangement joined TRBV29-1 to TRBJ2-7, with TRBD1 identical over 8 junction bases. The DNA is TGCAGCGCCGTGGACAGGGACTCCTACGAGCAGTACTTC. This translates into CSAVDRDSYEQYF.